This TCR beta chain was identified during a study of memory CD4+ T cells and cytomegalovirus serostatus. Study context: Donors were healthy Belgian adults, fewer than ten CMV seropositive and about two dozen seronegative.

Single viable CD3+CD4+CD8-CD45RO+ cells were sorted as the memory CD4+ T cells. CD4+ T cells were isolated by positive magnetic selection. For this clone: The junction departs from germline at one end; a sequencing error may be responsible.

Source study methods: After removing out-of-frame reads, around 2.2 million distinct TCRbeta sequences remained. The method was immunoSEQ multiplex PCR; TCRdb's version includes in-frame clones alone and lacks a portion of them. Clone size and the V and J calls come from that table; the DNA yielded D and trimming. The repertoire holds approximately 40,000 clones, with approximately 82% as singletons. This CDR3 is built from 15 residues. The germline gives CDR1 SGHDT, CDR2 YYEEEE. The receptor comes from an adult in good health and CMV-seronegative. This chain connects TRBV5-6 to TRBJ1-4, with D perhaps TRBD1 (5 bases). The sequenced sample consisted of memory CD4+ T cells from blood. The CDR3 DNA reads TGTGCCAGCAGGTTGGGGCCCGGGATTAATGAAAAACTGTTTTTT. It is translated as CASRLGPGINEKLFF. The whole variable domain, filled in from reference TRBV5-6 and TRBJ1-4, reads DAGVTQSPTHLIKTRGQQVTLRCSPKSGHDTVSWYQQALGQGPQFIFQYYEEEERQRGNFPDRFSGHQFPNYSSELNVNALLLGDSALYLCASRLGPGINEKLFFGSGTQLSVL.